These 23 T cell receptor beta chains came from one sample sequenced in a study of cytomegalovirus exposure and HLA in healthy donors. PCR used 60 Vbeta primers and 13 Jbeta primers. The assay was immunoSEQ multiplex PCR, and TCRdb's table has in-frame clones only and misses some. Here the sample spans approximately 120,000 clones, 60% to 85% being singletons. Sequences were obtained from PBMCs. The source is a man between 25 and 39 years old in good health and CMV-seronegative.

This clone occurred once. The chain recombines TRBV6-1 with TRBJ2-7; TRBD2 is a possible D gene (5 bases). Between the trimmed V and J ends, which lost 3 bases and 3 bases, there was a span of 6 bases. The CDR3 covers 12 residues. Germline lookup yields CDR1 MNHNS and CDR2 SASEGT. Written as DNA, the CDR3 is TGTGCCAGCAGTGATCGGGGCTACGAGCAGTACTTC. It yields the protein CASSDRGYEQYF.

This chain uses TRBV10-3 with TRBJ2-3; 11 nucleotides line up with TRBD2. The CDR3 covers 13 residues. V dropped 7 bases and J dropped 6; count of bases not matched to a gene: 3. Germline CDR1 reads ENHRY; CDR2 reads SYGVKD. CDR3: CAITPSGGDTQYF. CDR3 DNA sequence: TGTGCCATCACCCCTAGCGGGGGGGATACGCAGTATTTT.

V is TRBV7-9 and J is TRBJ1-5, with unresolved D. The CDR3 is made up of 13 amino acids. The germline V gene has CDR1 SEHNR and CDR2 FQNEAQ (reference sequence). Trimming cost V 5 bases and J 5 bases, with 10 bases left between them. The CDR3 protein is CASSAQGDQPQHF. The CDR3 bases are TGTGCCAGCAGCGCCCAAGGAGATCAGCCCCAGCATTTT.

This clone occurred once. The chain carries TRBV5-6 and TRBJ1-2; D not resolved. Trimming took 1 base from V and 4 from J, leaving 20 bases between them. The CDR3 consists of 17 residues. Germline V gene lookup returns CDR1 SGHDT and CDR2 YYEEEE. The CDR3 coding sequence is TGTGCCAGCAGCTTGTCCTTGGACTCCCTGGCGTCCTATGGCTACACCTTC. It yields the protein CASSLSLDSLASYGYTF.

CDR3 in DNA: TGTGCCAGCAGTTTGGTCCCCAGCTCCTACGAGCAGTACTTC. Amino acids: CASSLVPSSYEQYF. The rearrangement uses TRBV27 and TRBJ2-7, with D uncertain. The CDR3 runs 14 residues. Germline V gene data show CDR1 as MNHEY and CDR2 as SMNVEV (reference sequence). V was cut by 3 bases and J by 0 bases, with 9 bases left in between.

The V call is TRBV27, the J call TRBJ1-1, with 10 nucleotides matching TRBD1. The V segment lost 1 base and the J segment 4 bases; nucleotides outside the gene matches: 3. This CDR3 contains 15 residues. Germline-derived CDR1 and CDR2 are MNHEY and SMNVEV (reference sequence). DNA of the CDR3: TGTGCCAGCAGTTTATTGGGGACAGGGGCCACTGAAGCTTTCTTT. Its translation is CASSLLGTGATEAFF.

The chain links TRBV4-3 to TRBJ2-2; 9 bases align to TRBD2. Trimming at V came to 5 bases and at J to 0 bases, leaving 4 bases not matched to a gene. Germline V gene data show CDR1 as LGHNA and CDR2 as YSLEER. This CDR3 contains 16 residues. The CDR3 region is CASSVSGRPNTGELFF. The CDR3 region has the DNA TGCGCCAGCAGCGTAAGCGGGAGGCCGAACACCGGGGAGCTGTTTTTT.

This clone was counted once. The V and J genes are TRBV7-2 and TRBJ1-5; TRBD1 matches 7 bases. Germline V gene sequence: CDR1 SGHTA, CDR2 FQGNSA. This CDR3 comprises 14 residues. Trimming took 3 bases from V and 4 from J; bases not matched to a gene: 3. CDR3 in amino acids: CASSFAGGNQPQHF. The DNA for the CDR3 is TGTGCCAGCAGCTTTGCAGGGGGAAATCAGCCCCAGCATTTT.

This chain links TRBV18 with TRBJ2-7; 13 positions agree with TRBD2. V dropped 3 bases and J dropped 2; count of bases not matched to a gene: 1. The germline V gene encodes CDR1 KGHSH and CDR2 LQKENI. The CDR3 runs 15 residues. The DNA for the CDR3 is TGTGCCAGCTCACCTACTAGCGGGGGGGCCTACGAGCAGTACTTC. As protein: CASSPTSGGAYEQYF. Filled out from reference TRBV18 and TRBJ2-7, the complete variable domain reads NAGVMQNPRHLVRRRGQEARLRCSPMKGHSHVYWYRQLPEEGLKFMVYLQKENIIDESGMPKERFSAEFPKEGPSILRIQQVVRGDSAAYFCASSPTSGGAYEQYFGPGTRLTVT.

V gene TRBV7-2 combines with J gene TRBJ2-7; 7 nucleotides agree with TRBD1. The length of the CDR3 is 15 residues. Germline V CDR1 and CDR2: SGHTA, FQGNSA. Unmatched junction bases numbered 11, after V lost 3 bases and J lost 6 bases. The CDR3 bases are TGTGCCAGCAGCTTTCTATCGGACAGGTTCAGCGAGCAGTACTTC. This encodes CASSFLSDRFSEQYF.

This clone was counted only a few times. The rearrangement joins TRBV5-5 to TRBJ1-3, with 7 positions matching TRBD1. Trimming removed 2 bases from V and 3 bases from J; junction bases left unmatched: 8. Germline CDR1 and CDR2: SGHKS and YYEKEE (reference sequence). The CDR3 runs 16 residues. The CDR3 loop is CASSLFEAGGGNTIYF. The CDR3 DNA follows: TGTGCCAGCAGCTTATTCGAGGCAGGGGGTGGAAACACCATATATTTT.

V and J are TRBV7-6 and TRBJ2-7; a possible D gene is TRBD2 (6 bases). This CDR3 spans 15 amino acids. The germline V gene has CDR1 SGHVS and CDR2 FNYEAQ. Trimming took off 1 base at V and 3 bases at J, with 13 bases between the two ends. The CDR3 nucleotides are TGTGCCAGCAGCTTAGTAGCGGACTTCTTCTACGAGCAGTACTTC. Translation gives CASSLVADFFYEQYF.

The rearrangement uses TRBV19 and TRBJ1-5; D not resolved. V was trimmed by 6 bases and J by 2 bases, leaving 17 bases between them. Germline V gives CDR1 LNHDA, CDR2 SQIVND (reference sequence). CDR3 length: 16 amino acids. Here the CDR3 DNA reads TGTGCCAGTAGCCCGGGATCTCCTATGGGCAATCAGCCCCAGCATTTT. It encodes CASSPGSPMGNQPQHF.

The V gene is TRBV18, the J gene TRBJ1-4; 7 bases match TRBD1. The germline V gene encodes CDR1 KGHSH and CDR2 LQKENI. Germline trimming cut 1 base from V and 8 bases from J; bases unmatched to any gene: 10. There are 16 residues in the CDR3. The CDR3 is CASSPQLGQKTEKLFF. In nucleotides, the CDR3 is TGTGCCAGCTCACCACAATTGGGACAGAAGACCGAAAAACTGTTTTTT.

V gene TRBV7-3 combines with J gene TRBJ2-3, with D possibly TRBD2 on 6 matching bases. Trimming left V 4 bases short and J 1 base short, with 9 bases between. Germline-derived CDR1 and CDR2 are SGHTA and FQGTGA. The CDR3 is 14 residues long. The CDR3 loop is CASSSGLGTDTQYF. The CDR3 coding sequence is TGTGCCAGCAGCTCGGGACTTGGCACAGATACGCAGTATTTT.

CDR3 sequence (DNA): TGTGCCAGCAGTTACGGTTCGGGAGGGCCCTACGAGCAGTACTTC. It is translated as CASSYGSGGPYEQYF. The J gene is TRBJ2-7, the V gene TRBV6-5, with 8 bases lining up with TRBD2. This CDR3 spans 15 amino acids. V was clipped by 2 bases and J by 2 bases; unmatched bases: 5. Looked up from germline, CDR1 is MNHEY and CDR2 is SVGAGI.

In this sample, this clone turned up once. The chain recombines TRBV4-3 with TRBJ2-7; 9 bases match TRBD2. The CDR3 sequence is 15 residues long. Germline-derived CDR1 and CDR2 are LGHNA and YSLEER. The trim removed 0 bases at V and 9 bases at J, leaving 9 bases unmatched. In nucleotides, the CDR3 is TGCGCCAGCAGCCAAGAGTTTGCTAGCGGGATGGGGCAGTACTTC. Encoded protein: CASSQEFASGMGQYF.

CDR3 nucleotides: TGTGCCCTGAGTGAGCAGTTCTTC. Protein product: CALSEQFF. The chain employs TRBV30 and TRBJ2-1; D uncertain. The CDR3 sequence is 8 residues long. From germline, CDR1 is GTSNPN and CDR2 SVGIG (reference sequence). Trimming pared 8 bases from V and 9 bases from J, leaving 5 bases between.

The rearrangement links TRBV29-1 to TRBJ2-6, with 8 positions matching TRBD1. The CDR3 covers 18 residues. The germline V gene has CDR1 SQVTM and CDR2 ANQGSEA. The trim removed 4 bases at V and 2 bases at J, leaving 13 bases unmatched. The CDR3 loop reads CSVVGGGTGPPGANVLTF. Here the CDR3 DNA reads TGCAGCGTTGTAGGAGGGGGGACAGGTCCCCCTGGGGCCAACGTCCTGACTTTC.

The chain joins TRBV4-2 to TRBJ2-3; TRBD2 might be the D (7 bases). The germline V gene has CDR1 LGHNA and CDR2 YNFKEQ. V dropped 4 bases and J dropped 4 bases, with 15 bases sitting between them. The CDR3 covers 15 residues. The CDR3 DNA reads as TGTGCCAGCAGCCCCTCCTTAGGGGGGGCAGATACGCAGTATTTT. This gives the protein CASSPSLGGADTQYF.

The chain recombines TRBV19 with TRBJ2-7; 8 bases agree with TRBD1. The germline gives CDR1 LNHDA, CDR2 SQIVND (reference sequence). The CDR3 length is 18 residues. Trimming cost V 5 bases and J 5 bases; bases outside gene matches: 20. As DNA, the CDR3 is TGTGCCAGTAGTCCCAGCCCCCCCGGACAGGGCGGCCTTAACGAGCAGTACTTC. Translating gives CASSPSPPGQGGLNEQYF.

J is TRBJ1-2 and V is TRBV4-1; D is unresolved. Germline V gene sequence: CDR1 MGHRA, CDR2 YSYEKL. This CDR3 spans 17 amino acids. With 0 bases removed from V and 1 base from J, the gap between germline ends came to 15 bases. In DNA form, the CDR3 reads TGCGCCAGCAGCCAAGAACCCCCTGACTTATTTAACTATGGCTACACCTTC. Its protein product is CASSQEPPDLFNYGYTF.

This clone was detected only once. J is TRBJ1-1 and V is TRBV19, with TRBD1 identical over 8 bases. CDR1 and CDR2 (germline): LNHDA, SQIVND (reference sequence). CDR3 length equals 15 residues. V was pared by 1 base and J by 4 bases, with 5 bases of the junction left unmatched. The CDR3 DNA reads TGTGCCAGTAGTATAGCAGGGGGCGCTCTCACTGAAGCTTTCTTT. Its translation: CASSIAGGALTEAFF.